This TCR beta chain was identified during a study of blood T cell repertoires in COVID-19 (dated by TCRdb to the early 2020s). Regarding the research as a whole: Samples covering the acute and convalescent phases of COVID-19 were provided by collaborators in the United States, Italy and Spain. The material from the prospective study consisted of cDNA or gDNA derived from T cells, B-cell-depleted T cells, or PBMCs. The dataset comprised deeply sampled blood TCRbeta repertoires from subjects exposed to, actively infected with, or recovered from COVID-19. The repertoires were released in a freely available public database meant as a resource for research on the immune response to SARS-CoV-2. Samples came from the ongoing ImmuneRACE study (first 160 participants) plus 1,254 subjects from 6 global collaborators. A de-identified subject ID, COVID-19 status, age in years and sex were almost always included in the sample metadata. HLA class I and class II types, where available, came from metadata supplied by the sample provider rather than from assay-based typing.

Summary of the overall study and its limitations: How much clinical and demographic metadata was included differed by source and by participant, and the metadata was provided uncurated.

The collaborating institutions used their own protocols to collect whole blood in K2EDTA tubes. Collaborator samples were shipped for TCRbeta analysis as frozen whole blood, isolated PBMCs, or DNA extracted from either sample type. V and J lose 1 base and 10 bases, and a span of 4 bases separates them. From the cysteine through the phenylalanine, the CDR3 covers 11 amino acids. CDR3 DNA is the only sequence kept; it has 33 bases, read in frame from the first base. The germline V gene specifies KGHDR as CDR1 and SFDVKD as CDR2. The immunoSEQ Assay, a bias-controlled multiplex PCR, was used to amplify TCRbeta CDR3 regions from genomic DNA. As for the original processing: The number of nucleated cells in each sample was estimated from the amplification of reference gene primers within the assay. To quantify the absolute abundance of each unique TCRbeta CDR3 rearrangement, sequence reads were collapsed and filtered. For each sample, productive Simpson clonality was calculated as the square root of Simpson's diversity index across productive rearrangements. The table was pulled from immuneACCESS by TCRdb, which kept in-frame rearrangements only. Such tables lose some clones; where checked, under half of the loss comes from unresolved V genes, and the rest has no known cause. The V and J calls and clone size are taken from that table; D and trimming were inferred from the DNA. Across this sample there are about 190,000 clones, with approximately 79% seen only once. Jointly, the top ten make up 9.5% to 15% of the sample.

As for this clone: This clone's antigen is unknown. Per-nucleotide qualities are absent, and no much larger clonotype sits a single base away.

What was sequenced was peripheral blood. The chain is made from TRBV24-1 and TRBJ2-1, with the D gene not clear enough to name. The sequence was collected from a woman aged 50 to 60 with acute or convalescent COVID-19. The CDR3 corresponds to CATSDFREQFF. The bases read TGTGCCACCAGTGATTTCAGGGAGCAGTTCTTC.